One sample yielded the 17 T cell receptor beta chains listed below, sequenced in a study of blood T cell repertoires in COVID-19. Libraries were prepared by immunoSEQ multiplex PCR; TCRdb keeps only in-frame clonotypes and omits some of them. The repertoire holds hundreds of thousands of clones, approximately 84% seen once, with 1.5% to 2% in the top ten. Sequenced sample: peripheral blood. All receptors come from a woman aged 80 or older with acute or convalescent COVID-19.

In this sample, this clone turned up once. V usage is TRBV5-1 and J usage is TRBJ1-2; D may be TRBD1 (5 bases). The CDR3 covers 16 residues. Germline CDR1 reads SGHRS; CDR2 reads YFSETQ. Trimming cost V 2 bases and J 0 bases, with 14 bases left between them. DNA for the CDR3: TGCGCCAGCAGCTTTGGGACTTCTGACCCTAACTATGGCTACACCTTC. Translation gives CASSFGTSDPNYGYTF.

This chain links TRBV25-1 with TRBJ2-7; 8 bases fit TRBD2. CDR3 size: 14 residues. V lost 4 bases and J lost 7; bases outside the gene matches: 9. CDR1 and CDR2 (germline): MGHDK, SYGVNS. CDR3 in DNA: TGTGCCAGCAGTGCCCGGGAGGGCCTTTGGGAGCAGTACTTC. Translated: CASSAREGLWEQYF.

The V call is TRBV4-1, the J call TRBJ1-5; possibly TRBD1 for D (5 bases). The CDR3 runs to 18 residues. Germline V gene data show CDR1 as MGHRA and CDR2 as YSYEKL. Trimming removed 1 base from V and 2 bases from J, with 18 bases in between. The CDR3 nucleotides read TGCGCCAGCAGCCAAGCCCCTGGGGGGGGGAGGGGCAATCAGCCCCAGCATTTT. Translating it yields CASSQAPGGGRGNQPQHF.

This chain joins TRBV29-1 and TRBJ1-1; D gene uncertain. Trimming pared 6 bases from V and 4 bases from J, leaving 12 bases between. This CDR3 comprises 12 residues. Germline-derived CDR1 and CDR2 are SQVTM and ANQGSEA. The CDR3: CSVQFFSTEAFF. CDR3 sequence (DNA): TGCAGCGTACAGTTTTTTAGCACTGAAGCTTTCTTT.

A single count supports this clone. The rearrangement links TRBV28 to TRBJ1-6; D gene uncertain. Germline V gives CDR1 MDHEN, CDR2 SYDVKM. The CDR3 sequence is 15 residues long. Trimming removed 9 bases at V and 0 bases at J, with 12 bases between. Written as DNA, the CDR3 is TGTGCCAGTTGGGCGGGGAGCTCCTATAATTCACCCCTCCACTTT. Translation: CASWAGSSYNSPLHF.

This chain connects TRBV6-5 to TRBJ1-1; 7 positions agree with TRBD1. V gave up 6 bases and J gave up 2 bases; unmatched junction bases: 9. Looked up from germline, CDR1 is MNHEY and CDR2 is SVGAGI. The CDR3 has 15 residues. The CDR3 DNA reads TGTGCCAGCAGACTAAATACAGGGGCAAACACTGAAGCTTTCTTT. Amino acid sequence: CASRLNTGANTEAFF.

The CDR3 coding sequence is TGTGCCATCAGTGATCCGGGACTAGCGGGAGGCTGGAGCTCCTACGAGCAGTACTTC. Protein product: CAISDPGLAGGWSSYEQYF. The chain uses TRBV10-3 and TRBJ2-7; TRBD2 agrees at 15 bases. Germline trimming cut 3 bases from V and 0 bases from J; bases unmatched to any gene: 9. CDR3 length: 19 residues. CDR1 is ENHRY, CDR2 SYGVKD, per germline.

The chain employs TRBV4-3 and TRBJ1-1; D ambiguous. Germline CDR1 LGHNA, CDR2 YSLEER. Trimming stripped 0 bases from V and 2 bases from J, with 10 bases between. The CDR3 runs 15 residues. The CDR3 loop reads CASSQEYAINTEAFF. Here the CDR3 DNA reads TGCGCCAGCAGCCAAGAATACGCGATAAACACTGAAGCTTTCTTT.

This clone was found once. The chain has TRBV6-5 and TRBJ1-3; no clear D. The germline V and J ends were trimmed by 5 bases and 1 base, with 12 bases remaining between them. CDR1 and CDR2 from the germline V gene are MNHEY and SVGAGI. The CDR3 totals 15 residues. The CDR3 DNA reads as TGTGCCAGCAGTCCTAATGGAGGGTCTGGAAACACCATATATTTT. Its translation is CASSPNGGSGNTIYF.

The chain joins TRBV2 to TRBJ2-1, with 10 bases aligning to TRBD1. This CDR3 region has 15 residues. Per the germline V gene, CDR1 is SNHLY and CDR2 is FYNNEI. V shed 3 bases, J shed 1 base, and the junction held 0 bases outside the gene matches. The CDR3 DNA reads TGTGCCAGCAGTGAGGACAGGGGGTCCTACAATGAGCAGTTCTTC. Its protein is CASSEDRGSYNEQFF.

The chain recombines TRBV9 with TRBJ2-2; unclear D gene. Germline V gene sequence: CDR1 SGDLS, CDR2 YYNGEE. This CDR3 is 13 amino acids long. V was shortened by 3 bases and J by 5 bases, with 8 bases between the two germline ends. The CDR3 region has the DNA TGTGCCAGCAGCGCCTTAGCTACCGGGGAGCTGTTTTTT. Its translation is CASSALATGELFF. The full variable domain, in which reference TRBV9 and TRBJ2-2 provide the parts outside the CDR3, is DSGVTQTPKHLITATGQRVTLRCSPRSGDLSVYWYQQSLDQGLQFLIQYYNGEERAKGNILERFSAQQFPDLHSELNLSSLELGDSALYFCASSALATGELFFGEGSRLTVL.

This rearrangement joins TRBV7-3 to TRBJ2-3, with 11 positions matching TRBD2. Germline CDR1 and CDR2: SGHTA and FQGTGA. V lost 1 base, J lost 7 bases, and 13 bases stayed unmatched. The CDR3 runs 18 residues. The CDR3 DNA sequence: TGTGCCAGCAGCTTAAGTCTAGCGGGGGGCCTTGGGATGCATACGCAGTATTTT. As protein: CASSLSLAGGLGMHTQYF. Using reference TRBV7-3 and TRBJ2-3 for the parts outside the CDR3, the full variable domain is GAGVSQTPSNKVTEKGKYVELRCDPISGHTALYWYRQSLGQGPEFLIYFQGTGAADDSGLPNDRFFAVRPEGSVSTLKIQRTERGDSAVYLCASSLSLAGGLGMHTQYFGPGTRLTVL.

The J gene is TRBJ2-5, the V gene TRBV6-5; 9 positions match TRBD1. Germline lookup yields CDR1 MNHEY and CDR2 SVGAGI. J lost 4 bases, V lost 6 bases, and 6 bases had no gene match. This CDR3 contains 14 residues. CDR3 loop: CASRQDRGGETQYF. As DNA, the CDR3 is TGTGCCAGCAGACAGGACAGGGGAGGAGAGACCCAGTACTTC.

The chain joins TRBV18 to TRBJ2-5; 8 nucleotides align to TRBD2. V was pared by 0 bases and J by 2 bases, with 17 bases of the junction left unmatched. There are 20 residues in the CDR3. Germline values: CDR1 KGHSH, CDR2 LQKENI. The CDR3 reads CASSPPIGGGGPGLQETQYF. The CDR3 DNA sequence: TGTGCCAGCTCACCACCGATAGGTGGCGGGGGGCCCGGCCTACAAGAGACCCAGTACTTC.

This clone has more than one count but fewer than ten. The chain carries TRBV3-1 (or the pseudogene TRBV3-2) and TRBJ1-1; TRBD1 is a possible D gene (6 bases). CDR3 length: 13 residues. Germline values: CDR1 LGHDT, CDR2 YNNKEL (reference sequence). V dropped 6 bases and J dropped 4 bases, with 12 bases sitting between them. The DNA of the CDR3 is TGTGCCAGCAGATTCACAGGGAGCACTGAAGCTTTCTTT. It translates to CASRFTGSTEAFF.

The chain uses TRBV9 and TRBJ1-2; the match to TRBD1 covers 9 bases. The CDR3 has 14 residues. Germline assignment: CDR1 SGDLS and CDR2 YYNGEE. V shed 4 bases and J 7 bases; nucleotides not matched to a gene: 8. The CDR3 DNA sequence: TGTGCCAGCAGCCCGGGACAGGGAGTAGGTGGCTACACCTTC. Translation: CASSPGQGVGGYTF.

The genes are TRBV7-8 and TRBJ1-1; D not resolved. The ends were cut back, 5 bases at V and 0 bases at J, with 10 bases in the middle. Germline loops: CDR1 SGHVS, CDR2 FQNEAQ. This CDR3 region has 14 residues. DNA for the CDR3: TGTGCCAGCAGCCAAACCGGGGTGAACACTGAAGCTTTCTTT. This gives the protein CASSQTGVNTEAFF.